Listed here is a single T cell receptor (beta chain). Its specificity is not known. The germline CDR1 and CDR2 sequences are SGHDN and FVKESK. V shed 0 bases, J shed 5 bases, and the junction held 4 bases outside the gene matches. The CDR3 spans 17 residues. This entry is derived from a study of Tregs in tolerant kidney transplant recipients. Findings and caveats of the study: Biological reproducibility was not directly addressed in this study.

Sequenced by immunoSEQ multiplex PCR; TCRdb stores in-frame clones only, minus some. The repertoire holds about 66,000 clones, with roughly 92% as singletons. Sequences were derived from CD8+ T cells from blood, sampled before the transplant. The clonotype comes from a human donor who received a combined kidney and bone marrow transplant. The chain is built from TRBV14 and TRBJ2-3; 14 positions match TRBD2. CDR3 amino acids: CASSQDRGLAGGDTQYF. CDR3 bases: TGTGCCAGCAGCCAAGATCGCGGACTAGCGGGGGGAGATACGCAGTATTTT.